A single sample gave rise to the 27 T cell receptor beta chains below, sequenced in a study of T cell responses to AZD1222 COVID-19 vaccine. The assay was immunoSEQ multiplex PCR, and TCRdb's table has in-frame clones only and misses some. The table lists roughly 28,000 clones, around 90% of them singletons. Sequencing used peripheral blood, obtained on day 0 of AZD1222 vaccination. These TCRs come from an adult in good health.

This clone is a singleton in its sample. The rearrangement joins TRBV10-3 to TRBJ1-6; unclear D gene. The CDR3 extends over 14 amino acids. Between the trimmed V and J ends, which lost 4 bases and 8 bases, there was a span of 12 bases. The germline V gene encodes CDR1 ENHRY and CDR2 SYGVKD. In DNA, the CDR3 is TGTGCCATCAGTGCGAACGGTTGGGATTCACCCCTCCACTTT. As protein: CAISANGWDSPLHF.

The gene calls are TRBV5-1 and TRBJ1-5, with D tentatively TRBD1 (6 bases). CDR1 and CDR2 (germline): SGHRS, YFSETQ. Trimming left V 0 bases short and J 3 bases short, with 10 bases between. The CDR3 is 15 amino acids. CDR3 protein: CASSLEGGNNQPQHF. CDR3 DNA: TGCGCCAGCAGCTTGGAGGGGGGGAACAATCAGCCCCAGCATTTT.

The gene calls are TRBV6-2 or TRBV6-3 and TRBJ1-1, with D unresolved. Germline V gives CDR1 MNHEY, CDR2 SVGEGT. Trimming removed 5 bases at V and 0 bases at J, with 13 bases between. The CDR3 extends over 15 amino acids. The CDR3 bases are TGTGCCAGCAGTGGCAGGAACCCAATGAACACTGAAGCTTTCTTT. Translation gives CASSGRNPMNTEAFF.

V and J are TRBV11-2 and TRBJ1-5, with 7 bases fitting TRBD1. The CDR3 runs to 16 residues. From germline, CDR1 is SGHAT and CDR2 FQNNGV. Trimming removed 2 bases from V and 0 bases from J; junction bases left unmatched: 4. The CDR3 DNA follows: TGTGCCAGCAGCTTAAAGACAGGGACTAGCAATCAGCCCCAGCATTTT. This codes for CASSLKTGTSNQPQHF.

The DNA of the CDR3 is TGTGCCAGCAGCCCATCGAGTGTCGGGAAGAGGTACTACAATGAGCAGTTCTTC. As protein: CASSPSSVGKRYYNEQFF. V is TRBV6-2 or TRBV6-3 and J is TRBJ2-1; D is possibly TRBD2 (5 bases). Between the trimmed V and J ends, which lost 6 bases and 3 bases, there was a span of 24 bases. The CDR3 spans 18 residues. Germline V gene sequence: CDR1 MNHEY, CDR2 SVGEGT.

This chain links TRBV5-4 with TRBJ2-7; TRBD2 matches 12 bases. From germline, CDR1 is SGHNT and CDR2 YYREEE (reference sequence). The CDR3 spans 15 residues. The trim removed 4 bases at V and 5 bases at J, leaving 7 bases unmatched. The CDR3 bases are TGTGCCAGCAGCCGTCTAGCGGGAGGGCTCCACGAGCAGTACTTC. This codes for CASSRLAGGLHEQYF.

The rearrangement links TRBV5-1 to TRBJ2-5, with D possibly TRBD2 on 5 matching bases. The germline CDR1 and CDR2 sequences are SGHRS and YFSETQ. This CDR3 is built from 12 residues. Trimming removed 5 bases at V and 5 bases at J, with 10 bases between. The CDR3 protein is CASSRSGETQYF. The CDR3 DNA follows: TGCGCCAGCAGTAGATCGGGGGAGACCCAGTACTTC. Together with reference TRBV5-1 and TRBJ2-5, the CDR3 gives the full variable domain: KAGVTQTPRYLIKTRGQQVTLSCSPISGHRSVSWYQQTPGQGLQFLFEYFSETQRNKGNFPGRFSGRQFSNSRSEMNVSTLELGDSALYLCASSRSGETQYFGPGTRLLVL.

V usage is TRBV29-1 and J usage is TRBJ2-5; D not certain. Germline CDR1 is SQVTM and CDR2 is ANQGSEA. V lost 7 bases and J lost 1, with 13 bases in between. The CDR3 consists of 13 residues. CDR3 sequence: CSATGLSQETQYF. The CDR3 DNA reads TGCAGCGCCACGGGCCTAAGCCAAGAGACCCAGTACTTC.

The V gene is TRBV19, the J gene TRBJ1-1; D remains unclear. This CDR3 is built from 12 residues. The V end was cut by 7 bases, the J end by 6 bases, with 12 bases between. Germline CDR1 and CDR2: LNHDA and SQIVND (reference sequence). The CDR3, as DNA: TGTGCCAGTATTGGTACCGGGGCTGAAGCTTTCTTT. Its translation: CASIGTGAEAFF.

The chain combines TRBV3-1 (or the pseudogene TRBV3-2) with TRBJ2-7; D is possibly TRBD1 (6 bases). CDR1 is LGHDT, CDR2 YNNKEL, per germline (reference sequence). V gave up 4 bases and J gave up 5 bases, with 12 bases separating them. CDR3 size: 13 residues. The CDR3 DNA sequence: TGTGCCAGCAGCCCAGGGGTGGGGGACGAGCAGTACTTC. Its translation is CASSPGVGDEQYF.

This chain links TRBV27 with TRBJ2-1; tentative D call: TRBD1 (6 bases). Trimming shortened V by 0 bases and J by 12 bases, and 12 bases separated the two germline ends. This CDR3 region has 13 residues. Looked up from germline, CDR1 is MNHEY and CDR2 is SMNVEV (reference sequence). DNA for the CDR3: TGTGCCAGCAGTTTATCGATACAGGGTAGGCAGTTCTTC. This translates into CASSLSIQGRQFF.

The chain has TRBV2 and TRBJ2-7; the D is unclear. The CDR3 extends over 12 amino acids. Germline values: CDR1 SNHLY, CDR2 FYNNEI. V was trimmed by 2 bases and J by 3 bases, leaving 5 bases between them. For the CDR3, the DNA is TGTGCCAGCAGTGAACCCATCTACGAGCAGTACTTC. Protein: CASSEPIYEQYF.

The chain couples TRBV9 to TRBJ1-1; D is unclear. CDR1 and CDR2 (germline): SGDLS, YYNGEE. V gave up 0 bases and J gave up 6 bases, with 12 bases separating them. The CDR3 spans 14 residues. The CDR3 DNA reads TGTGCCAGCAGCGTAGGTGGAGGATGGGCTGAAGCTTTCTTT. Residues: CASSVGGGWAEAFF.

This chain connects TRBV4-3 to TRBJ2-2; D uncertain. CDR1 is LGHNA and CDR2 is YSLEER in the germline V gene. The CDR3 is 16 residues long. V lost 4 bases and J 0 bases, leaving 12 bases between the germline ends. The DNA of the CDR3 is TGCGCCAGCAGCCGGATTGAGGTCTCGAACACCGGGGAGCTGTTTTTT. It codes for CASSRIEVSNTGELFF.

The gene calls are TRBV4-1 and TRBJ2-7; no reliable D call. The CDR3 covers 15 residues. Trimming stripped 4 bases from V and 0 bases from J, with 13 bases between. Per germline, CDR1 MGHRA and CDR2 YSYEKL. Here the CDR3 reads CASSLGGRPSYEQYF. The CDR3 nucleotides read TGCGCCAGCAGCCTCGGCGGCAGACCCTCCTACGAGCAGTACTTC.

CDR3 bases: TGTGCCAGCAGTTCTCCGGGGGGACGGGTAGGCACAGATACGCAGTATTTT. Protein: CASSSPGGRVGTDTQYF. J is TRBJ2-3 and V is TRBV7-3; 7 bases align to TRBD2. CDR1 is SGHTA, CDR2 FQGTGA, per germline. V was clipped by 6 bases and J by 1 base; unmatched bases: 13. The CDR3 sequence is 17 residues long.

This sequence joins TRBV15 and TRBJ2-7; a possible D gene is TRBD2 (5 bases). V shed 6 bases and J shed 3 bases, with 15 bases lying between them. The length of the CDR3 is 14 residues. Germline V gene lookup returns CDR1 LNHNV and CDR2 YYDKDF (reference sequence). This chain's CDR3 is CATRPQTGSYEQYF. In DNA form, the CDR3 reads TGTGCCACCAGGCCACAGACGGGGAGCTACGAGCAGTACTTC.

The chain uses TRBV18 and TRBJ2-7; the match to TRBD2 covers 10 bases. The CDR3 is 16 amino acids. The V segment lost 0 bases and the J segment 2 bases; nucleotides outside the gene matches: 4. CDR1 is KGHSH and CDR2 is LQKENI in the germline V gene. The DNA of the CDR3 is TGTGCCAGCTCACCACCTTCGGGACTAGCGACCTACGAGCAGTACTTC. This gives the protein CASSPPSGLATYEQYF. The complete variable domain, with remaining parts taken from reference TRBV18 and TRBJ2-7, reads NAGVMQNPRHLVRRRGQEARLRCSPMKGHSHVYWYRQLPEEGLKFMVYLQKENIIDESGMPKERFSAEFPKEGPSILRIQQVVRGDSAAYFCASSPPSGLATYEQYFGPGTRLTVT.

The chain employs TRBV4-1 and TRBJ2-1; a weak D match, TRBD2 (5 bases). The CDR3 totals 13 residues. The V end lost 0 bases, the J end lost 8 bases, and 8 bases lay between the germline ends. Looked up from germline, CDR1 is MGHRA and CDR2 is YSYEKL. The CDR3 loop is CASSQEPGYEQFF. CDR3 nucleotide sequence: TGCGCCAGCAGCCAAGAGCCGGGGTATGAGCAGTTCTTC.

The V gene is TRBV10-3, the J gene TRBJ2-2, with D unresolved. Per the germline V gene, CDR1 is ENHRY and CDR2 is SYGVKD. The CDR3 has 13 residues. V was trimmed by 0 bases and J by 6 bases, leaving 5 bases between them. CDR3 in amino acids: CAISESKAGELFF. The CDR3 coding sequence is TGTGCCATCAGTGAGTCGAAGGCCGGGGAGCTGTTTTTT.

This chain joins TRBV28 and TRBJ1-5; no clear D gene. Germline V CDR1 and CDR2: MDHEN, SYDVKM. The CDR3 sequence is 14 residues long. V was shortened by 2 bases and J by 15 bases, with 20 bases between the two germline ends. The CDR3 protein is CASSLDPSVADAHF. In DNA form, the CDR3 reads TGTGCCAGCAGTTTAGATCCCTCGGTGGCAGATGCGCATTTT.

This rearrangement joins TRBV6-6 to TRBJ1-1; 7 positions agree with TRBD1. The CDR3 contains 17 residues. Trimming removed 5 bases from V and 0 bases from J; junction bases left unmatched: 12. Germline assignment: CDR1 MNHNY and CDR2 SVGAGI (reference sequence). CDR3 bases: TGTGCCAGCAGTCGAACAGGGGACATGACGATGAACACTGAAGCTTTCTTT. This gives the protein CASSRTGDMTMNTEAFF.

J is TRBJ2-7 and V is TRBV7-9; D is undetermined. V shed 7 bases and J shed 7 bases, with 17 bases lying between them. The length of the CDR3 is 13 residues. Germline V gene data show CDR1 as SEHNR and CDR2 as FQNEAQ (reference sequence). CDR3 in amino acids: CASTGALLGEQYF. In DNA, the CDR3 is TGTGCCAGCACCGGAGCACTATTGGGGGAGCAGTACTTC. Supplemented by reference TRBV7-9 and TRBJ2-7, the full variable domain reads DTGVSQNPRHKITKRGQNVTFRCDPISEHNRLYWYRQTLGQGPEFLTYFQNEAQLEKSRLLSDRFSAERPKGSFSTLEIQRTEQGDSAMYLCASTGALLGEQYFGPGTRLTVT.

V gene TRBV27 combines with J gene TRBJ2-7, with 8 bases that match TRBD1. CDR1 is MNHEY, CDR2 SMNVEV, per germline (reference sequence). V lost 0 bases and J lost 1; bases outside the gene matches: 5. CDR3 length equals 16 residues. In DNA, the CDR3 is TGTGCCAGCAGTTTATCGGCAGGGACAGGATCCTACGAGCAGTACTTC. Translated: CASSLSAGTGSYEQYF.

The chain couples TRBV9 to TRBJ1-2; D gene unclear. Per the germline V gene, CDR1 is SGDLS and CDR2 is YYNGEE. Trimming cost V 3 bases and J 8 bases, with 14 bases left between them. This CDR3 has 13 amino acids. The CDR3 loop is CASSGLRWGGYTF. The CDR3 DNA follows: TGTGCCAGCAGCGGGCTTCGATGGGGAGGCTACACCTTC.

The J gene is TRBJ2-1, the V gene TRBV18; perhaps TRBD1 as D (6 bases). This CDR3 has 15 amino acids. The germline CDR1 and CDR2 sequences are KGHSH and LQKENI. V lost 8 bases and J 7 bases, leaving 21 bases between the germline ends. Here the CDR3 reads CASGTGFGSDNEQFF. Written as DNA, the CDR3 is TGTGCCAGCGGAACAGGGTTTGGGTCGGATAATGAGCAGTTCTTC.

The chain joins TRBV15 to TRBJ2-1; D is perhaps TRBD2 (5 bases). The CDR3 extends over 17 amino acids. Germline V CDR1 and CDR2: LNHNV, YYDKDF (reference sequence). Trimming cost V 5 bases and J 2 bases, with 19 bases left between them. The CDR3 sequence is CATSPKFRGLAYNEQFF. The CDR3 bases are TGTGCCACCAGCCCAAAGTTCCGGGGTCTAGCCTACAATGAGCAGTTCTTC.